These T cell receptor beta chains were read from a single sample in a study of blood T cell repertoires in COVID-19. The repertoire was sequenced with immunoSEQ multiplex PCR; TCRdb's copy has only in-frame clones and lacks some. Counted here are 200,000 to 250,000 clones, approximately 87% occurring once; the ten biggest clones make up around 6.5%. Sequenced material: peripheral blood. The origin of the receptors is a man aged 55-75 years with acute or convalescent COVID-19. Each CDR3 is given with its conserved first and last residue. Fields, in order: CDR3 DNA, CDR3 protein, D gene, clone size, V gene, J gene. The D gene is left open where the match is weak. Size tells how often a clone was seen (once, few, many) or the class of an expanded clone, and some rows leave it out.

TGTGCCAGCAGCCTTAACAGGGATTGGAGCAATCAGCCCCAGCATTTT	CASSLNRDWSNQPQHF	.	.	TRBV7-2	TRBJ1-5
TGTGCCAGCAGTGAAGAAGGCGGCGAGACCCAGTACTTC	CASSEEGGETQYF	.	.	TRBV2	TRBJ2-5
TGTGCCACCAGTGACCCAGGGACAGGTCGAACTCCAAGCAATGAGCAGTTCTTC	CATSDPGTGRTPSNEQFF	TRBD1	.	TRBV24-1	TRBJ2-1
TGTGCCATCAGTGAGGAACCTCCGGGACAGGGTAGCCATGGCTACACCTTC	CAISEEPPGQGSHGYTF	TRBD1	once	TRBV10-3	TRBJ1-2
TGTGCCAGCAGCCCCTTGGACAGGGGATGGGATACGCAGTATTTT	CASSPLDRGWDTQYF	TRBD1	.	TRBV27	TRBJ2-3
TGCAGCGTTGATTGGGGCACTGAGAATGCTTTCTTT	CSVDWGTENAFF	.	.	TRBV29-1	TRBJ1-1
TGTGCCAGCAGTGAAAACCAGGCGAGTGTAGTAGCTTTCTTT	CASSENQASVVAFF	.	.	TRBV6-4	TRBJ1-1
TGTGCCAGCAGCCAAGAAGAGGGTGCCACTGAAGCTTTCTTT	CASSQEEGATEAFF	.	.	TRBV4-2	TRBJ1-1
TGTGCCAGCAGTTATGCTTCGGGGGGGACCTACGAGCAGTACTTC	CASSYASGGTYEQYF	TRBD2	.	TRBV28	TRBJ2-7
TGTGCCAGCAGCCGGGACAGGACATACGAGCAGTACTTC	CASSRDRTYEQYF	TRBD1	.	TRBV6-2/TRBV6-3	TRBJ2-7
TGTGCCAGCAGTTCCCGGGACAGCTTCTACGAGCAGTACTTC	CASSSRDSFYEQYF	TRBD1	.	TRBV6-6	TRBJ2-7
TGTGCCAGCAGCTTAGAACTTTGGGGCAGACCCTCCTACGAGCAGTACTTC	CASSLELWGRPSYEQYF	.	once	TRBV7-9	TRBJ2-7
TGTGCCAGCAGCCCGGGACACCGGCCGAACAATGAGCAGTTCTTC	CASSPGHRPNNEQFF	.	.	TRBV5-8	TRBJ2-1
TGTGCCAGCAGTCCCGGACTGTACAATGAGCAGTTCTTC	CASSPGLYNEQFF	.	.	TRBV14	TRBJ2-1
TGTGCCAGCTCACCCCTAACCGACTCCTACGAGCAGTACTTC	CASSPLTDSYEQYF	.	.	TRBV18	TRBJ2-7
TGTGCCGGGCGAACGACATCTACCAACACTGAAGCTTTCTTT	CAGRTTSTNTEAFF	.	once	TRBV19	TRBJ1-1
TGTGCCAGCAGTAAAGGGGACAGGGCGAACACCGGGGAGCTGTTTTTT	CASSKGDRANTGELFF	TRBD1	.	TRBV7-3	TRBJ2-2
TGTGCCAGCAGCCTACGTCGGGGAGATGGCAATCAGCCCCAGCATTTT	CASSLRRGDGNQPQHF	.	.	TRBV6-2/TRBV6-3	TRBJ1-5
TGTGCCAGCAGCCCCCGACAGGGGCGGACCGGGGAGCTGTTTTTT	CASSPRQGRTGELFF	TRBD1	.	TRBV9	TRBJ2-2
TGTGCCTGGAGCCAGACACCCGGGGACTATGGCTACACCTTC	CAWSQTPGDYGYTF	.	.	TRBV30	TRBJ1-2
TGTGCCACCAGTGATTCCAAAACAGGGGTGGCTAATGAAAAACTGTTTTTT	CATSDSKTGVANEKLFF	TRBD1	.	TRBV24-1	TRBJ1-4
TGTGCCAGCAGTCGGACAGCTAGCACTGAAGCTTTCTTT	CASSRTASTEAFF	.	.	TRBV6-4	TRBJ1-1
TGTGCCAGCAGTAGGCGGGAAACCTACGAGCAGTACTTC	CASSRRETYEQYF	.	.	TRBV6-5	TRBJ2-7
TGTGCCAGTAGAGTTAGCGGTACTGACCAGCAGTACTTC	CASRVSGTDQQYF	.	.	TRBV19	TRBJ2-7
TGTGCCAGCAGGGAAACAGGGGCTAACTATGGCTACACCTTC	CASRETGANYGYTF	TRBD1	.	TRBV7-2	TRBJ1-2
TGTGCCAGCAGCCGGCCGGGGGGGCGGTATGAAAAACTGTTTTTT	CASSRPGGRYEKLFF	.	few	TRBV7-9	TRBJ1-4
TGTGCCAGCGCCCCCCATGGGCGAGAGACCCAGTACTTC	CASAPHGRETQYF	.	.	TRBV25-1	TRBJ2-5
TGTGCCAGCAGCCCGGGACAGAGTTTCAATCAGCCCCAGCATTTT	CASSPGQSFNQPQHF	TRBD1	.	TRBV7-6	TRBJ1-5
TGTGCCAGCAGCTCTGGTTGGGGGGACACCGGGGAGCTGTTTTTT	CASSSGWGDTGELFF	.	few	TRBV7-9	TRBJ2-2
TGCGCCAGCAGGGACACTAGCGGGAGTACGTACGAGCAGTACTTC	CASRDTSGSTYEQYF	TRBD2	.	TRBV10-1	TRBJ2-7
TGTGCCAGCAGCTTGCGGTTTCGGGAGACCCAGTACTTC	CASSLRFRETQYF	.	.	TRBV5-4	TRBJ2-5
TGTGCCAGTAGTAGGGGGGACAATGAGCAGTTCTTC	CASSRGDNEQFF	.	.	TRBV19	TRBJ2-1
TGTGCCATCAGTGACGGGGACGAGCAGTACTTC	CAISDGDEQYF	.	.	TRBV10-3	TRBJ2-7
TGTGCCAGCAGCCAGCCCCCTAGCGGAACTAACACCGGGGAGCTGTTTTTT	CASSQPPSGTNTGELFF	TRBD2	.	TRBV11-2	TRBJ2-2
TGTGCCAGCAGTTTAGCACTAGCTGTTTTTGAGCAGTTCTTC	CASSLALAVFEQFF	.	.	TRBV28	TRBJ2-1
TGTGCCTGGAGTATGCGGGGGGCGTTGGGCTATGGCTACACCTTC	CAWSMRGALGYGYTF	.	.	TRBV30	TRBJ1-2
TGTGCCAGCAGTTCCCGGACACGGGGGACTAATGAAAAACTGTTTTTT	CASSSRTRGTNEKLFF	.	.	TRBV2	TRBJ1-4
TGTGCCAGCAGTTTCACGACACAGGGGACAGATACGCAGTATTTT	CASSFTTQGTDTQYF	TRBD1	.	TRBV6-5	TRBJ2-3
TGTGCCAGCAGCTTAGGACAGGGAATTTTCTACGAGCAGTACTTC	CASSLGQGIFYEQYF	TRBD1	.	TRBV11-3	TRBJ2-7
TGTGCCAGCAGCTTCCGCCGCCAGGGCTACGAGCAGTACTTC	CASSFRRQGYEQYF	.	.	TRBV7-8	TRBJ2-7
TGTGCCAGCAGTTACGGCGGGGACGGTTCCTACGAGCAGTACTTC	CASSYGGDGSYEQYF	.	.	TRBV6-2/TRBV6-3	TRBJ2-7
TGCAGCGTTGAATCTCCTAGCGGGAGTCAGAGCGGGGAGCTGTTTTTT	CSVESPSGSQSGELFF	TRBD2	once	TRBV29-1	TRBJ2-2